The 22 T cell receptor beta chains in this list originate from one sample, sequenced in a study of graft-versus-host responses after intestinal transplantation (dated by TCRdb to about 2021). The library came from the immunoSEQ multiplex PCR assay. In TCRdb, the immuneACCESS table is reduced to in-frame sequences with V and J assigned. These tables do not hold every clone; where another copy was compared, an unresolved V gene accounts for under half, and the others remain unexplained. For this sample there are approximately 50,000 clones; 70% to 90% appear just once. The ten largest account for less than 2% of the sample. This specimen was PBMCs, taken 26 days after transplant. These receptors were collected from a human patient who received an intestinal transplant, so some T cells may come from the graft donor.

This clone has a single count. The chain carries TRBV2 and TRBJ2-7, with TRBD2 matching 11 bases. V lost 1 base to trimming and J lost 8 bases; unmatched junction nucleotides: 7. CDR3 length: 15 residues. CDR1 and CDR2 from the germline V gene are SNHLY and FYNNEI. The CDR3 sequence is CASSEEGTSGGKQYV. Here the CDR3 DNA reads TGTGCCAGCAGTGAAGAAGGAACTAGCGGGGGAAAGCAGTACGTC.

The CDR3 DNA follows: TGTGCCAGCAGCTTGGGGTCCAGGCCCTCCTACGAGCAGTACTTC. Translating gives CASSLGSRPSYEQYF. The chain recombines TRBV5-6 with TRBJ2-7; no clear D. The CDR3 length is 15 residues. Germline CDR1 SGHDT, CDR2 YYEEEE. V lost 0 bases and J lost 0, with 10 bases in between.

This clone was detected only once. This chain uses TRBV28 with TRBJ1-2; tentatively, D is TRBD1 (6 bases). Germline V gives CDR1 MDHEN, CDR2 SYDVKM. The CDR3 spans 14 residues. V was trimmed by 5 bases and J by 3 bases, leaving 13 bases between them. CDR3: CASSPKTGYYGYTF. In nucleotides, the CDR3 is TGTGCCAGCAGTCCCAAGACAGGATACTATGGCTACACCTTC.

The chain couples TRBV11-2 to TRBJ2-1; 10 bases are shared with TRBD2. Germline V lookup: CDR1 SGHAT, CDR2 FQNNGV. This CDR3 is 16 amino acids long. V lost 0 bases to trimming and J lost 9 bases; unmatched junction nucleotides: 8. The CDR3 sequence is CASSLEAGGYLGEQFF. The CDR3 region has the DNA TGTGCCAGCAGCTTAGAAGCGGGGGGGTATCTCGGTGAGCAGTTCTTC.

The chain employs TRBV27 and TRBJ2-1, with TRBD2 matching over 7 bases. Germline V gives CDR1 MNHEY, CDR2 SMNVEV (reference sequence). V shed 6 bases, J shed 7 bases, and the junction held 9 bases outside the gene matches. The CDR3 runs to 14 residues. The CDR3 region is CASSLGGSRNEQFF. Here the CDR3 DNA reads TGTGCCAGCAGCTTGGGCGGGAGTAGAAATGAGCAGTTCTTC.

The chain employs TRBV5-1 and TRBJ2-5, with TRBD2 as a possible D gene (5 bases). The CDR3 length is 14 residues. Germline-derived CDR1 and CDR2 are SGHRS and YFSETQ. V lost 5 bases and J 4 bases, leaving 15 bases between the germline ends. CDR3 DNA: TGCGCCAGCAGTCGATCCGGGATTCGAGAGACCCAGTACTTC. Translating gives CASSRSGIRETQYF.

The chain has TRBV7-8 and TRBJ2-1, with D uncertain. The V gene's germline CDR1 is SGHVS and CDR2 FQNEAQ. The CDR3 runs 14 residues. V was shortened by 2 bases and J by 4 bases, with 9 bases between the two germline ends. The CDR3 DNA reads TGTGCCAGCAGCTTACGAGAGGATTACAATGAGCAGTTCTTC. Translating gives CASSLREDYNEQFF.

The table lists this clone with a few counts. V and J are TRBV6-1 and TRBJ2-7; 7 nucleotides agree with TRBD1. This CDR3 is 14 amino acids long. The V and J ends lost 3 bases and 3 bases, in that order; junction bases with no gene match: 5. Germline assignment: CDR1 MNHNS and CDR2 SASEGT. This CDR3 reads CASSDRGSVYEQYV. DNA for the CDR3: TGTGCCAGCAGTGACAGGGGGTCGGTCTACGAGCAGTACGTC.

The rearrangement uses TRBV19 and TRBJ2-7; 7 positions match TRBD1. Germline V lookup: CDR1 LNHDA, CDR2 SQIVND (reference sequence). The CDR3 extends over 14 amino acids. V shed 5 bases, J shed 5 bases, and the junction held 9 bases outside the gene matches. Here the CDR3 reads CASSPWTGSNEQYV. The CDR3 DNA follows: TGTGCCAGTAGTCCTTGGACAGGATCCAACGAGCAGTACGTC.

The rearrangement links TRBV7-8 to TRBJ2-6, with TRBD2 matching over 12 bases. Looked up from germline, CDR1 is SGHVS and CDR2 is FQNEAQ. The CDR3 runs 18 residues. The V gene end was trimmed by 1 base and the J gene end by 4 bases; junction bases not matched to a gene: 5. CDR3 DNA sequence: TGTGCCAGCAGCTTAGGACTAGCGGGAGCCGGGGGGGCCAACGTCCTGACTTTC. Its protein product is CASSLGLAGAGGANVLTF. The whole variable domain, remainder taken from reference TRBV7-8 and TRBJ2-6, is GAGVSQSPRYKVAKRGQDVALRCDPISGHVSLFWYQQALGQGPEFLTYFQNEAQLDKSGLPSDRFFAERPEGSVSTLKIQRTQQEDSAVYLCASSLGLAGAGGANVLTFGAGSRLTVL.

The chain links TRBV6-1 to TRBJ2-4; TRBD2 might be the D (6 bases). The V gene's germline CDR1 is MNHNS and CDR2 SASEGT. Trimming removed 0 bases at V and 7 bases at J, with 10 bases between. The CDR3 spans 14 residues. CDR3 nucleotide sequence: TGTGCCAGCAGTGAAGCGATGGGAGGCAACATTCAGTACTTC. This gives the protein CASSEAMGGNIQYF.

V and J are TRBV6-5 and TRBJ1-1; 7 bases are a match to TRBD1. Germline V gene data show CDR1 as MNHEY and CDR2 as SVGAGI. The CDR3 totals 15 residues. Trimming removed 5 bases from V and 6 bases from J; junction bases left unmatched: 12. The DNA for the CDR3 is TGTGCCAGCAGTCGCCCACTACAGGGGTTCCCTGAAGCTTTCTTT. This gives the protein CASSRPLQGFPEAFF.

The chain uses TRBV5-4 and TRBJ1-2; D call uncertain. Looked up from germline, CDR1 is SGHNT and CDR2 is YYREEE (reference sequence). Trimming stripped 0 bases from V and 0 bases from J, with 12 bases between. The CDR3 runs to 16 residues. The CDR3 is CASSLARQPTNYGYTF. CDR3 nucleotides: TGTGCCAGCAGCTTGGCCAGGCAGCCAACTAACTATGGCTACACCTTC.

This chain links TRBV4-1 with TRBJ1-2, with D perhaps TRBD1 (6 bases). The length of the CDR3 is 15 residues. V shed 3 bases and J shed 0 bases, with 11 bases lying between them. CDR1 MGHRA and CDR2 YSYEKL come from the germline V gene. The CDR3 DNA reads TGCGCCAGCAGCCATAATCAGGGGACTAACTATGGCTACACCTTC. This translates into CASSHNQGTNYGYTF.

The V gene is TRBV2, the J gene TRBJ2-7; 11 bases align to TRBD1. The CDR3 runs 15 residues. Germline CDR1 and CDR2: SNHLY and FYNNEI. The J segment lost 3 bases and the V segment lost 7 bases, leaving 8 bases of the junction unmatched. CDR3 coding DNA: TGTGCCAGCAAAACCCGGACAGGGGGCGTCTACGAGCAGTACTTC. It encodes CASKTRTGGVYEQYF.

This clone was observed a handful of times. V is TRBV10-2 and J is TRBJ1-1, with 7 bases matching TRBD1. Trimming cost V 3 bases and J 5 bases; bases outside gene matches: 6. Per the germline V gene, CDR1 is WSHSY and CDR2 is SAAADI. The CDR3 totals 14 residues. The CDR3 spells CASSDTGVGTEAFF. For the CDR3, the DNA is TGCGCCAGCAGTGATACAGGGGTGGGGACTGAAGCTTTCTTT.

Note on this clone: Other DNA sequences within the sample encode an identical CDR3. This chain joins TRBV6-1 and TRBJ2-7; D call uncertain. The CDR3 loop spans 15 amino acids. V lost 3 bases to trimming and J lost 0 bases, with 12 bases between them. The germline CDR1 and CDR2 sequences are MNHNS and SASEGT. The CDR3 nucleotides are TGTGCCAGCAGTGAGGCCCCCGCTAGCTCCTACGAGCAGTACGTC. Residues: CASSEAPASSYEQYV.

The chain couples TRBV6-5 to TRBJ2-2; D remains unclear. The CDR3 extends over 13 amino acids. CDR1 is MNHEY and CDR2 is SVGAGI in the germline V gene. Trimming shortened V by 5 bases and J by 1 base, and 5 bases separated the two germline ends. The CDR3 protein is CASSRQNTGELFF. The CDR3, as DNA: TGTGCCAGCAGTCGACAGAACACCGGGGAGCTGTTTTTT.

The chain links TRBV4-2 to TRBJ1-4, with TRBD1 matching over 12 bases. CDR1 LGHNA and CDR2 YNFKEQ come from the germline V gene. V lost 0 bases and J lost 7; bases outside the gene matches: 3. The CDR3 runs 16 residues. The CDR3 loop is CASSQDLGQGAEKLFF. The CDR3 DNA follows: TGTGCCAGCAGCCAAGATCTGGGACAGGGGGCTGAAAAACTGTTTTTT.

This clone was detected once. The chain is built from TRBV9 and TRBJ1-5, with D tentatively TRBD1 (6 bases). The germline V and J ends were trimmed by 3 bases and 5 bases, with 15 bases remaining between them. The length of the CDR3 is 15 residues. CDR1 SGDLS and CDR2 YYNGEE come from the germline V gene. CDR3 residues: CASSAEGRGDQPQHF. DNA for the CDR3: TGTGCCAGCAGCGCAGAAGGCAGGGGAGATCAGCCCCAGCATTTT.

The J gene is TRBJ2-7, the V gene TRBV28; tentatively, D is TRBD2 (6 bases). This CDR3 spans 18 amino acids. V lost 4 bases and J lost 0, with 22 bases in between. Germline CDR1 reads MDHEN; CDR2 reads SYDVKM. CDR3 nucleotide sequence: TGTGCCAGCAGTTCCCTTTTGCGGGACGGGGCTAGCTCCTACGAGCAGTACTTC. Its translation: CASSSLLRDGASSYEQYF.

The chain couples TRBV5-6 to TRBJ2-2; the match to TRBD2 covers 11 bases. The CDR3 is 16 amino acids. Germline values: CDR1 SGHDT, CDR2 YYEEEE. The V segment lost 4 bases and the J segment 0 bases; nucleotides outside the gene matches: 2. The CDR3 DNA reads TGTGCCAGCAGCCGACTAGCGGGGACGAACACCGGGGAGCTGTTTTTT. It encodes CASSRLAGTNTGELFF.